Each of the 12 T cell receptor beta chains below was sequenced from the same sample in a study of neurological immune-mediated disorders. The time point: longitudinal time-point 3. TCRdb re-called the 5' RACE reads with MiXCR, one entry per CDR3 protein. The data contain 84,000 or so distinct CDR3 sequences, 3.5% to 5.5% of them singletons. The source material was PBMCs. Receptors were obtained from a woman aged 55 to 70 with multiple sclerosis.

This clonotype was observed many times. V gene TRBV9 combines with J gene TRBJ1-2; D remains unclear. The V gene's germline CDR1 is SGDLS and CDR2 YYNGEE. Trimming stripped 2 bases from V and 0 bases from J, with 2 bases between. The CDR3 covers 12 residues. CDR3: CASSVTNYGYTF. The CDR3 DNA reads as TGTGCCAGCAGCGTTACTAACTATGGCTACACCTTC. The whole variable domain, filled in from reference TRBV9 and TRBJ1-2, reads DSGVTQTPKHLITATGQRVTLRCSPRSGDLSVYWYQQSLDQGLQFLIQYYNGEERAKGNILERFSAQQFPDLHSELNLSSLELGDSALYFCASSVTNYGYTFGSGTRLTVV.

This clonotype was recorded many times. The V gene is TRBV11-2, the J gene TRBJ2-3, with no clear D. Looked up from germline, CDR1 is SGHAT and CDR2 is FQNNGV. V lost 5 bases, J lost 8 bases, and 14 bases lay in between. This CDR3 is built from 13 residues. In nucleotides, the CDR3 is TGTGCCAGCAGCCCCACCACGGGCCGTACGCAGTATTTT. Protein: CASSPTTGRTQYF.

This clonotype has at least ten counts. The chain employs TRBV10-3 and TRBJ2-5; 10 bases fit TRBD1. Germline lookup yields CDR1 ENHRY and CDR2 SYGVKD. CDR3 size: 15 residues. The V segment lost 7 bases and the J segment 1 base; nucleotides outside the gene matches: 6. The chain's CDR3 is CAIKGTGAIQETQYF. CDR3 nucleotides: TGTGCCATCAAAGGGACAGGGGCGATCCAAGAGACCCAGTACTTC.

This clonotype was counted at least ten times. This sequence joins TRBV5-1 and TRBJ2-3; 10 nucleotides agree with TRBD2. Trimming at V came to 0 bases and at J to 4 bases, leaving 8 bases not matched to a gene. Germline loops: CDR1 SGHRS, CDR2 YFSETQ. The CDR3 has 17 residues. The CDR3 spells CASSLDPSGGSADTQYF. CDR3 sequence (DNA): TGCGCCAGCAGCTTGGATCCTAGCGGGGGTTCCGCAGATACGCAGTATTTT.

This clonotype was recorded many times. The V gene is TRBV10-3, the J gene TRBJ2-7, with D possibly being TRBD1 (6 bases). V dropped 8 bases and J dropped 6 bases, with 14 bases sitting between them. The CDR3 loop spans 12 amino acids. Germline CDR1 is ENHRY and CDR2 is SYGVKD. The CDR3 DNA sequence: TGTGCCATCGACCTGGGGGCAGGCGAGCAGTACTTC. This encodes CAIDLGAGEQYF.

The table lists this clonotype with many counts. This chain links TRBV12-3 or TRBV12-4 with TRBJ1-3; D is undetermined. Trimming left V 6 bases short and J 4 bases short, with 13 bases between. The CDR3 has 14 residues. The CDR3 DNA sequence: TGTGCCAGCAGCCCCCTCGGCTCCGGAAACACCATATATTTT. Translating gives CASSPLGSGNTIYF.

The V and J genes are TRBV30 and TRBJ2-2; possible D gene TRBD1, 5 bases. This CDR3 is 15 amino acids long. Trimming stripped 1 base from V and 0 bases from J, with 9 bases between. From germline, CDR1 is GTSNPN and CDR2 SVGIG (reference sequence). In DNA, the CDR3 is TGTGCCTGGAGTGGGTTGACAGCGAACACCGGGGAGCTGTTTTTT. Translated: CAWSGLTANTGELFF.

This clonotype was seen ten or more times. The V gene is TRBV5-4, the J gene TRBJ1-1; D is undetermined. The CDR3 is 14 residues long. Germline CDR1 reads SGHNT; CDR2 reads YYREEE (reference sequence). Trimming took off 4 bases at V and 1 base at J, with 11 bases between the two ends. The CDR3 DNA follows: TGTGCCAGCAGCCCTTGGATCCCGAACACTGAAGCTTTCTTT. As protein: CASSPWIPNTEAFF. Drawing the rest from reference TRBV5-4 and TRBJ1-1, the complete variable domain is ETGVTQSPTHLIKTRGQQVTLRCSSQSGHNTVSWYQQALGQGPQFIFQYYREEENGRGNFPPRFSGLQFPNYSSELNVNALELDDSALYLCASSPWIPNTEAFFGQGTRLTVV.

At least ten counts were recorded for this clonotype. This chain links TRBV20-1 with TRBJ2-2; weak D call: TRBD2 (7 bases). CDR3 length equals 16 residues. The germline V and J ends were trimmed by 5 bases and 0 bases, with 16 bases remaining between them. Germline V gene sequence: CDR1 DFQATT, CDR2 SNEGSKA (reference sequence). The CDR3 protein is CSAFIGGRSNTGELFF. DNA for the CDR3: TGCAGTGCTTTCATCGGGGGGCGATCGAACACCGGGGAGCTGTTTTTT.

Many counts were recorded for this clonotype. This chain joins TRBV27 and TRBJ2-1, with D perhaps TRBD1 (6 bases). The CDR3 extends over 14 amino acids. The germline CDR1 and CDR2 sequences are MNHEY and SMNVEV (reference sequence). Trimming left V 4 bases short and J 9 bases short, with 16 bases between. The chain's CDR3 is CASSSFTGQAEQFF. As DNA, the CDR3 is TGTGCCAGCAGTTCTTTTACAGGGCAGGCTGAGCAGTTCTTC.

This clonotype appeared many times. V and J are TRBV7-9 and TRBJ2-3; the D is unclear. CDR1 and CDR2 (germline): SEHNR, FQNEAQ (reference sequence). Trimming stripped 7 bases from V and 1 base from J, with 15 bases between. This CDR3 has 15 residues. CDR3 sequence reads: CASTGPIRGTDTQYF. The CDR3, as DNA: TGTGCCAGCACCGGGCCCATACGGGGCACAGATACGCAGTATTTT.

This clonotype was detected ten times or more. The chain recombines TRBV20-1 with TRBJ2-7; no clear D gene. CDR3 length: 12 amino acids. Germline V gene data show CDR1 as DFQATT and CDR2 as SNEGSKA (reference sequence). V lost 0 bases and J lost 4, with 7 bases in between. Here the CDR3 reads CSARDGIYEQYF. CDR3 DNA sequence: TGCAGTGCTAGAGATGGGATATACGAGCAGTACTTC.